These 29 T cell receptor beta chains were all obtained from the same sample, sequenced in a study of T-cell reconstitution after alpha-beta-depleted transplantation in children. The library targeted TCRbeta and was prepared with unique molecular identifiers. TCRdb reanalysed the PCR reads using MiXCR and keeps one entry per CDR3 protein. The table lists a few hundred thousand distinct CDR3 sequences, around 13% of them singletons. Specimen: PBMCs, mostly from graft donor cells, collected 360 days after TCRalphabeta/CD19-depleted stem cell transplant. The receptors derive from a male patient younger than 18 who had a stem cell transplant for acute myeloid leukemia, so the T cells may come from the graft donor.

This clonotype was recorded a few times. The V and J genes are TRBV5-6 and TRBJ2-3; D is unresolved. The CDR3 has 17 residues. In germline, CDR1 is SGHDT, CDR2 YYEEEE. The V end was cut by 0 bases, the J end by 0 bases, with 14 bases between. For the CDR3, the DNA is TGTGCCAGCAGCTTGGAATTTTACTACCCAAGCACAGATACGCAGTATTTT. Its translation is CASSLEFYYPSTDTQYF.

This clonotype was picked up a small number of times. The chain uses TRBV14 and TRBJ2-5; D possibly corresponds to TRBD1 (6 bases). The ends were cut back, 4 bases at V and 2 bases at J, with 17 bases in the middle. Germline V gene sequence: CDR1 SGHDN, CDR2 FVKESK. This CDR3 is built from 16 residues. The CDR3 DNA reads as TGTGCCAGCAGCCGACCTAAACAGGGCCTGCAAGAGACCCAGTACTTC. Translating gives CASSRPKQGLQETQYF.

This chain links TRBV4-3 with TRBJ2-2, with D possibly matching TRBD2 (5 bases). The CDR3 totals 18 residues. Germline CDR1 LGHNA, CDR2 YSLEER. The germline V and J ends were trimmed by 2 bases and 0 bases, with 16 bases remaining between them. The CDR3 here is CASSQKLAQGANTGELFF. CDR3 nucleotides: TGCGCCAGCAGCCAAAAGCTAGCCCAAGGAGCGAACACCGGGGAGCTGTTTTTT.

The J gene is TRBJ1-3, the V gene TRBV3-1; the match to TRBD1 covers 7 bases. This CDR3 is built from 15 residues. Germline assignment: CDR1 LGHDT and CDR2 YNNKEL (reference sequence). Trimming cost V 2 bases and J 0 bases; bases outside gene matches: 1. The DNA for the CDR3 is TGTGCCAGCAGCCAATGGACAGGCTCTGGAAACACCATATATTTT. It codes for CASSQWTGSGNTIYF.

CDR3 amino acids: CSAVGLAVTGELFF. CDR3 nucleotides: TGCAGTGCAGTGGGACTAGCGGTGACCGGGGAGCTGTTTTTT. This chain connects TRBV20-1 to TRBJ2-2, with 11 positions matching TRBD2. Germline CDR1 reads DFQATT; CDR2 reads SNEGSKA (reference sequence). V was clipped by 6 bases and J by 5 bases; unmatched bases: 5. The CDR3 is 14 amino acids.

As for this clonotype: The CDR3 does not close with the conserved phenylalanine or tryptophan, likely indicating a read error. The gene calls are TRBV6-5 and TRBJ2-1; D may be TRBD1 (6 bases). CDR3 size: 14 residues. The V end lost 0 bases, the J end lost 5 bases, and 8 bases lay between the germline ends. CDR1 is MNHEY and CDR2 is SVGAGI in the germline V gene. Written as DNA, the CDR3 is TGTGCCAGCAGTTACTCGGGGGCAGACAATGAGCAGTTCTCC. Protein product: CASSYSGADNEQFS.

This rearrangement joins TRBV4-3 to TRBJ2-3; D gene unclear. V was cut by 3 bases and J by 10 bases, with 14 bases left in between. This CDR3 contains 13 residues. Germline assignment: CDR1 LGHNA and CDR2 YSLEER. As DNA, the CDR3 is TGCGCCAGCAGCCACGCATCCGGGTTTTCGCAGTATTTT. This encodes CASSHASGFSQYF.

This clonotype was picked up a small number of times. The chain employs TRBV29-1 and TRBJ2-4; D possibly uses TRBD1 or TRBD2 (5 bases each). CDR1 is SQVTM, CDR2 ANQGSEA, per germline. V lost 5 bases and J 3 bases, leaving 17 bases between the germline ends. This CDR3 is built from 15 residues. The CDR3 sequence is CSVTRDPSGKNIQYF. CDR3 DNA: TGCAGCGTTACCCGGGACCCCAGTGGCAAAAACATTCAGTACTTC. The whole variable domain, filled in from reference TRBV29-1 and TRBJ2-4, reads SAVISQKPSRDICQRGTSLTIQCQVDSQVTMMFWYRQQPGQSLTLIATANQGSEATYESGFVIDKFPISRPNLTFSTLTVSNMSPEDSSIYLCSVTRDPSGKNIQYFGAGTRLSVL.

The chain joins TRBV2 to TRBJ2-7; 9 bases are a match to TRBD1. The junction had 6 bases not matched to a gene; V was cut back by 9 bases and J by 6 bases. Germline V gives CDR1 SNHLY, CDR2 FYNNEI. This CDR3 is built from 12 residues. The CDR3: CASTTGGGEQYF. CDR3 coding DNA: TGTGCCAGTACTACAGGGGGCGGCGAGCAGTACTTC. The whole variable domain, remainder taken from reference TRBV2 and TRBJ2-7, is EPEVTQTPSHQVTQMGQEVILRCVPISNHLYFYWYRQILGQKVEFLVSFYNNEISEKSEIFDDQFSVERPDGSNFTLKIRSTKLEDSAMYFCASTTGGGEQYFGPGTRLTVT.

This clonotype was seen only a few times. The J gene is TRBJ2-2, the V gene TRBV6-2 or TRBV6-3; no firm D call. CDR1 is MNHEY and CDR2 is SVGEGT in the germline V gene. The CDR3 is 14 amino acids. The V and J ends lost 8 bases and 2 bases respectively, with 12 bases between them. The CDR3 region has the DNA TGTGCCAGCGCTAGGACGGCTAACACCGGGGAGCTGTTTTTT. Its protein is CASARTANTGELFF.

CDR3 nucleotides: TGTGCCAGCAGTTACACTCTAGCGGGAGGAGCGAATGAGCAGTTCTTC. Its translation is CASSYTLAGGANEQFF. V and J are TRBV6-2 or TRBV6-3 and TRBJ2-1; 11 bases are shared with TRBD2. Germline loops: CDR1 MNHEY, CDR2 SVGEGT. V lost 2 bases to trimming and J lost 7 bases; unmatched junction nucleotides: 7. CDR3 length: 16 residues.

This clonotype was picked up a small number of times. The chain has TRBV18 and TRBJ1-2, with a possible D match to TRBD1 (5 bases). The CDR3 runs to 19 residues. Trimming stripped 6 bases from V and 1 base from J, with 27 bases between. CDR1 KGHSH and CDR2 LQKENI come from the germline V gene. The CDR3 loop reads CASSAGSRVASSLNYGYTF. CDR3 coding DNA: TGTGCCAGCTCTGCGGGGAGCAGGGTAGCAAGCTCGCTTAACTATGGCTACACCTTC.

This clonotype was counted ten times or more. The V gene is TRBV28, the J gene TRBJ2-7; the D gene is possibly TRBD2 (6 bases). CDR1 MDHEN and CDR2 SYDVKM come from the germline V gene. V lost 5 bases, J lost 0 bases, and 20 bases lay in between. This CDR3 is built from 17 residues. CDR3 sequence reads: CASSLPPRGRNSYEQYF. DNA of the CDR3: TGTGCCAGCAGTCTCCCTCCTCGGGGGAGAAACTCCTACGAGCAGTACTTC.

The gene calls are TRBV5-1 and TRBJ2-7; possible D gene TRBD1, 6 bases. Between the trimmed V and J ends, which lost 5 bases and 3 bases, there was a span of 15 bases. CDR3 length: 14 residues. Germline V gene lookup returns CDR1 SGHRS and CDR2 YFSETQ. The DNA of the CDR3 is TGCGCCAGCAGGGGTGGGGACACCCGCTACGAGCAGTACTTC. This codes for CASRGGDTRYEQYF.

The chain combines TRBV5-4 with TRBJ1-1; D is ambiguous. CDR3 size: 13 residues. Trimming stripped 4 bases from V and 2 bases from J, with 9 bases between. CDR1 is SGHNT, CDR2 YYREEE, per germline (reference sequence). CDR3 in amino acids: CASSASPNTEAFF. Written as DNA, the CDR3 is TGTGCCAGCAGCGCAAGCCCCAACACTGAAGCTTTCTTT.

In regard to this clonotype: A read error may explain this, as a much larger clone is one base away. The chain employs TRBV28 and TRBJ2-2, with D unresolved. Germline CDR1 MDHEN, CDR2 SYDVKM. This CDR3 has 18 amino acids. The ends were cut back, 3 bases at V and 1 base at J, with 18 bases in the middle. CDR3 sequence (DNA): TGTGCCAGCAGTTTTTACCCGGCTAGAACCAAGAACACCGGGGAGCTGTTTTTT. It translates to CASSFYPARTKNTGELFF.

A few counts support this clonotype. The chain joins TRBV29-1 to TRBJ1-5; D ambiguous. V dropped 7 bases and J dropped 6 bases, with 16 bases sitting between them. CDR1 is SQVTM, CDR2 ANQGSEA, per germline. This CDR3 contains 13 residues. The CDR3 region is CSAALDSGQPQHF. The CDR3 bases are TGCAGCGCCGCGCTTGATAGTGGTCAGCCCCAGCATTTT.

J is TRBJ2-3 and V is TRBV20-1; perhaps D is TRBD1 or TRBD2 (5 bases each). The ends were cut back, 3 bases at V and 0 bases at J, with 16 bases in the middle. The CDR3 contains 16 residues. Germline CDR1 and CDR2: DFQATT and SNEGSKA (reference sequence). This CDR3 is CSARAGTFWSTDTQYF. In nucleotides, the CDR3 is TGCAGTGCTAGGGCCGGGACCTTTTGGAGCACAGATACGCAGTATTTT.

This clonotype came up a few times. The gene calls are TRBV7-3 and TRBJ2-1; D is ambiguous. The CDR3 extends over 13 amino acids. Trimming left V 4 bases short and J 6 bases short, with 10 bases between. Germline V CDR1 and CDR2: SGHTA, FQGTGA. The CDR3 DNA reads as TGTGCCAGCAGCTCTTACTTCCCCAATGAGCAGTTCTTC. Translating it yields CASSSYFPNEQFF.

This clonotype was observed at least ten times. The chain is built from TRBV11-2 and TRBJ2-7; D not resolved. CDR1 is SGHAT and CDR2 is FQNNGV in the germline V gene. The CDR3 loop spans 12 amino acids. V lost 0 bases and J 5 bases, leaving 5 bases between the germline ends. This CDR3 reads CASSLEPDEQYF. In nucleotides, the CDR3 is TGTGCCAGCAGCTTAGAACCAGACGAGCAGTACTTC.

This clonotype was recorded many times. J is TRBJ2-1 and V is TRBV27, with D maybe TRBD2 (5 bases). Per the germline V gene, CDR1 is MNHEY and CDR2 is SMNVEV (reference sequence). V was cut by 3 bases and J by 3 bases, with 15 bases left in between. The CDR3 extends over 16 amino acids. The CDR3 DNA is TGTGCCAGCAGTTTCATACTAGAAACGGGCTACAATGAGCAGTTCTTC. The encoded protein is CASSFILETGYNEQFF.

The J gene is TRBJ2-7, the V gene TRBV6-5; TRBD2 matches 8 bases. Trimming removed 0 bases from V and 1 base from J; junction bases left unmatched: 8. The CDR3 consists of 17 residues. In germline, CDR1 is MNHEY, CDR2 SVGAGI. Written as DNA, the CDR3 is TGTGCCAGCAGTTACTCGACGGCGGGACTAGGGTCCTACGAGCAGTACTTC. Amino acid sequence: CASSYSTAGLGSYEQYF.

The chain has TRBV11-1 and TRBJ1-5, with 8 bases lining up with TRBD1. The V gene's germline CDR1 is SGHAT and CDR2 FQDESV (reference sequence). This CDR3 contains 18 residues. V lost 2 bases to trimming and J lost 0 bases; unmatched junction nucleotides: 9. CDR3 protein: CASSLSLTGGDSNQPQHF. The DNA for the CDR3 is TGTGCCAGCAGCTTATCCCTTACAGGGGGTGATAGCAATCAGCCCCAGCATTTT.

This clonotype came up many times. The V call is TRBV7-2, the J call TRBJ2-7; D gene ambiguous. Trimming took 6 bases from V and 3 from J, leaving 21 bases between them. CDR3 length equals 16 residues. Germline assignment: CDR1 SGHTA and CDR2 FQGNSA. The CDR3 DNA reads TGTGCCAGCAGTCACACACGAATTGGTCGAGACTACGAGCAGTACTTC. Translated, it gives CASSHTRIGRDYEQYF. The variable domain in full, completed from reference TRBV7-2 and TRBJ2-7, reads GAGVSQSPSNKVTEKGKDVELRCDPISGHTALYWYRQSLGQGLEFLIYFQGNSAPDKSGLPSDRFSAERTGGSVSTLTIQRTQQEDSAVYLCASSHTRIGRDYEQYFGPGTRLTVT.

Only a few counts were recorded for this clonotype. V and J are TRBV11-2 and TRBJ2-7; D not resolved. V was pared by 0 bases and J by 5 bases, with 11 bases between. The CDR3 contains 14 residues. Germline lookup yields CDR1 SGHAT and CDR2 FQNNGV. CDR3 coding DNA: TGTGCCAGCAGCTTAGATCGCCCCACGAACGAGCAGTACTTC. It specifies CASSLDRPTNEQYF.

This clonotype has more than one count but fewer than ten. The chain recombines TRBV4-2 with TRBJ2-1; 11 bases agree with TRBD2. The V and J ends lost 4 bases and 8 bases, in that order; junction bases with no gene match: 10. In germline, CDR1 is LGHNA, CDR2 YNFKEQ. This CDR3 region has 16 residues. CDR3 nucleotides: TGTGCCAGCAGCCGGGAAACTAGCGGGAGTTTCTATGAGCAGTTCTTC. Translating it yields CASSRETSGSFYEQFF.

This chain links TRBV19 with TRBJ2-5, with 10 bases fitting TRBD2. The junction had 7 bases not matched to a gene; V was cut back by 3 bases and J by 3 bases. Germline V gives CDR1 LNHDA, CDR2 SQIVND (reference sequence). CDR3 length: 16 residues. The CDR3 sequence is CASSIGLAGAEETQYF. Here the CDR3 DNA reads TGTGCCAGTAGTATCGGGCTAGCGGGAGCAGAAGAGACCCAGTACTTC.

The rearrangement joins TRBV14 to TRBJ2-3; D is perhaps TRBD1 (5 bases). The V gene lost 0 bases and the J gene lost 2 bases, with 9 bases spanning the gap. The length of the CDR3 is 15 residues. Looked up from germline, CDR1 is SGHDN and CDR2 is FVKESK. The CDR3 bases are TGTGCCAGCAGCCAAGATTGGGGCTTCACAGATACGCAGTATTTT. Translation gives CASSQDWGFTDTQYF. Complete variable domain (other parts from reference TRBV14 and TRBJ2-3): EAGVTQFPSHSVIEKGQTVTLRCDPISGHDNLYWYRRVMGKEIKFLLHFVKESKQDESGMPNNRFLAERTGGTYSTLKVQPAELEDSGVYFCASSQDWGFTDTQYFGPGTRLTVL.

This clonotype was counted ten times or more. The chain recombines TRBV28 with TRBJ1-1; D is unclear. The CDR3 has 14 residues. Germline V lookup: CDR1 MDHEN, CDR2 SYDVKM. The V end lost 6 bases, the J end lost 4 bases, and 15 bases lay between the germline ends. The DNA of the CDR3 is TGTGCCAGCAGCTTTGACCCGGTGGGCACTGAAGCTTTCTTT. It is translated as CASSFDPVGTEAFF.